Below are 15 T cell receptor beta chains sequenced from a single sample in a study of OX40 agonist ivuxolimab in advanced cancers. TCRdb's table, derived via immunoSEQ multiplex PCR, lists solely in-frame clones and lacks some. The sample has under 95,000 clones; around nine tenths are singletons. Source: CD4+ or CD8+ T cells sorted from blood, taken in a trial of the OX40 agonist ivuxolimab. The receptors were gathered from an adult with an advanced solid tumor such as melanoma, head and neck, liver or kidney cancer.

The gene calls are TRBV5-1 and TRBJ1-1; tentatively, D is TRBD1 (5 bases). The length of the CDR3 is 14 residues. The germline gives CDR1 SGHRS, CDR2 YFSETQ. V lost 5 bases and J lost 11, with 22 bases in between. CDR3 amino acids: CASSPPGTSSGAFF. The CDR3 DNA sequence: TGCGCCAGCAGTCCCCCCGGGACGTCGTCAGGGGCTTTCTTT.

J is TRBJ2-1 and V is TRBV2, with TRBD2 identical over 11 bases. There are 16 residues in the CDR3. Germline trimming cut 6 bases from V and 3 bases from J; bases unmatched to any gene: 7. CDR1 and CDR2 (germline): SNHLY, FYNNEI. Here the CDR3 DNA reads TGTGCCAGCAGGCCCTTAGCGGGAGGGAGCTACAATGAGCAGTTCTTC. It is translated as CASRPLAGGSYNEQFF.

The rearrangement uses TRBV27 and TRBJ2-2; tentative D call: TRBD1 (5 bases). The germline V and J ends were trimmed by 6 bases and 5 bases, with 13 bases remaining between them. CDR3 size: 14 residues. Germline CDR1 MNHEY, CDR2 SMNVEV (reference sequence). CDR3 in amino acids: CASSYSRVTGELFF. The CDR3 coding sequence is TGTGCCAGCAGCTACAGCAGGGTAACCGGGGAGCTGTTTTTT.

V is TRBV5-4 and J is TRBJ1-1, with D perhaps TRBD1 (5 bases). CDR1 is SGHNT and CDR2 is YYREEE in the germline V gene (reference sequence). The CDR3 covers 16 residues. V shed 3 bases and J shed 4 bases, with 19 bases lying between them. This chain's CDR3 is CASSSPQAGQGTEAFF. The CDR3 bases are TGTGCCAGCAGCTCACCGCAGGCAGGGCAGGGCACTGAAGCTTTCTTT. The full variable domain, completed using reference TRBV5-4 and TRBJ1-1, is ETGVTQSPTHLIKTRGQQVTLRCSSQSGHNTVSWYQQALGQGPQFIFQYYREEENGRGNFPPRFSGLQFPNYSSELNVNALELDDSALYLCASSSPQAGQGTEAFFGQGTRLTVV.

The sample holds a few counts of this clone. The chain couples TRBV7-2 to TRBJ1-2; 8 bases are shared with TRBD1. CDR3 length: 18 residues. The germline CDR1 and CDR2 sequences are SGHTA and FQGNSA. V was clipped by 5 bases and J by 5 bases; unmatched bases: 19. DNA of the CDR3: TGTGCCAGCAGCCCCAACTACTCCGGACAGGGAAGCCGGTATGGCTACACCTTC. It specifies CASSPNYSGQGSRYGYTF.

For this clone: Relative to the germline gene, one junction end is altered; a read error may explain this. This chain connects TRBV5-4 to TRBJ1-1; D remains ambiguous. The CDR3 is 14 amino acids. Germline CDR1 and CDR2: SGHNT and YYREEE (reference sequence). CDR3 nucleotide sequence: TGCGCCAGCAGCCCCTCCGTGGGGAACACTGAAGCTTTCTTT. Its translation is CASSPSVGNTEAFF.

This chain uses TRBV25-1 with TRBJ2-7; D is possibly TRBD2 (5 bases). Trimming pared 2 bases from V and 0 bases from J, leaving 17 bases between. Germline CDR1 reads MGHDK; CDR2 reads SYGVNS. The CDR3 extends over 17 amino acids. CDR3 sequence: CASSERGYKAVSYEQYF. CDR3 nucleotide sequence: TGTGCCAGCAGTGAACGGGGATACAAGGCAGTCTCCTACGAGCAGTACTTC.

The gene calls are TRBV7-2 and TRBJ2-5; maybe TRBD2 (7 bases). Trimming took 0 bases from V and 5 from J, leaving 19 bases between them. CDR3 length equals 17 residues. Per germline, CDR1 SGHTA and CDR2 FQGNSA. CDR3 sequence: CASSLALGGGARETQYF. The CDR3 DNA reads as TGTGCCAGCAGCTTAGCGCTAGGAGGGGGGGCTAGGGAGACCCAGTACTTC.

The chain joins TRBV11-3 to TRBJ2-7; tentatively, D is TRBD2 (6 bases). There are 14 residues in the CDR3. In germline, CDR1 is SGHNT, CDR2 YENEEA. V was clipped by 1 base and J by 3 bases, with 10 bases between them. This CDR3 reads CASSLGGDFYEQYF. CDR3 coding DNA: TGTGCCAGCAGCTTAGGAGGGGACTTCTACGAGCAGTACTTC.

The rearrangement links TRBV7-2 to TRBJ2-1, with D tentatively TRBD1 (6 bases). The CDR3 covers 14 residues. V was clipped by 5 bases and J by 9 bases, with 17 bases between them. In germline, CDR1 is SGHTA, CDR2 FQGNSA. CDR3 coding DNA: TGTGCCAGCAGCAAAATCGGGACAACTGCTGAGCAGTTCTTC. This codes for CASSKIGTTAEQFF.

V gene TRBV7-8 combines with J gene TRBJ2-3, with D unresolved. CDR3 length: 16 amino acids. Germline V gene sequence: CDR1 SGHVS, CDR2 FQNEAQ. V lost 5 bases to trimming and J lost 2 bases, with 17 bases between them. CDR3 DNA: TGTGCCAGCAGCCCCAAGGTCGCGATCGACACAGATACGCAGTATTTT. Translated, it gives CASSPKVAIDTDTQYF.

V gene TRBV19 combines with J gene TRBJ1-4; 8 nucleotides agree with TRBD1. V was pared by 3 bases and J by 8 bases, with 2 bases of the junction left unmatched. The CDR3 runs 13 residues. Germline CDR1 LNHDA, CDR2 SQIVND (reference sequence). DNA for the CDR3: TGTGCCAGTAGTATCAGACAGGGGGAAAAACTGTTTTTT. Amino acid sequence: CASSIRQGEKLFF.

This clone came up once. This chain joins TRBV4-1 and TRBJ1-1; no clear D. This CDR3 spans 15 amino acids. Germline V gene lookup returns CDR1 MGHRA and CDR2 YSYEKL. V lost 2 bases to trimming and J lost 1 base, with 11 bases between them. CDR3 nucleotides: TGCGCCAGCAGCCAAAGAGGAGGACGGAACACTGAAGCTTTCTTT. Translated: CASSQRGGRNTEAFF.

V usage is TRBV29-1 and J usage is TRBJ2-3; D ambiguous. Between the trimmed V and J ends, which lost 5 bases and 0 bases, there was a span of 12 bases. CDR3 length equals 14 residues. Per the germline V gene, CDR1 is SQVTM and CDR2 is ANQGSEA. The CDR3 here is CSVPFSDSTDTQYF. The CDR3 region has the DNA TGCAGCGTTCCATTTTCAGATAGCACAGATACGCAGTATTTT.

This chain links TRBV5-8 with TRBJ1-2; D unclear. In germline, CDR1 is SGHTS, CDR2 YDEGEE. V was pared by 1 base and J by 8 bases, with 12 bases between. This CDR3 is 13 amino acids long. CDR3 sequence reads: CASSLSRPSGYTF. CDR3 nucleotide sequence: TGTGCCAGCAGCTTGTCCAGACCTTCGGGCTACACCTTC.